This T cell receptor (beta chain) was captured in a study of blood T cell repertoires in COVID-19. For the study at large: Samples representing acute and convalescent COVID-19 were sourced from the United States, Italy and Spain. The cDNA or gDNA used as material had been derived from T cells, B-cell-depleted T cells, or PBMCs.

CDR1 is SGHVS, CDR2 FNYEAQ, per germline. V was clipped by 4 bases and J by 4 bases; unmatched bases: 13. The CDR3 extends over 17 amino acids. Original analysis: Quantification of nucleated cells was approximated via reference gene primer amplification. The protocol was immunoSEQ multiplex PCR, while the TCRdb copy is restricted to in-frame clones and leaves out a portion. V and J calls and clone size are as listed in that table; D and trimming were resolved from the DNA. The repertoire holds about 250,000 clones, with around 91% as singletons. The TCR sequence derives from a woman aged 18-29 years who had recovered from COVID-19. This rearrangement joins TRBV7-6 to TRBJ2-3, with TRBD1 identical over 8 bases. The specimen was PBMCs or T cells enriched from blood (not recorded which). The CDR3 here is CASSSQNSRGPSDTQYF. The CDR3 region has the DNA TGTGCCAGCAGCTCCCAGAATAGCAGGGGGCCCTCAGATACGCAGTATTTT.